This TCR beta chain was sequenced for a study of tumor-infiltrating lymphocytes in oesophageal squamous cell carcinoma. TCRdb processed the PCR reads anew with MiXCR; each CDR3 protein has one entry. The table includes 21,000 or so distinct CDR3 sequences, around two fifths detected once. The V gene's germline CDR1 is SGHVS and CDR2 FQNEAQ. The V and J ends lost 5 bases and 0 bases, in that order; junction bases with no gene match: 4. The CDR3 extends over 15 amino acids. Many counts were recorded for this clonotype. The receptor's source is a male donor with esophageal squamous cell carcinoma. The rearrangement links TRBV7-8 to TRBJ2-1; 7 positions match TRBD1. Sequencing was carried out using esophageal tumor tissue. The CDR3 loop is CASSQRDSSYNEQFF. DNA for the CDR3: TGTGCCAGCAGCCAAAGGGACAGCTCCTACAATGAGCAGTTCTTC.